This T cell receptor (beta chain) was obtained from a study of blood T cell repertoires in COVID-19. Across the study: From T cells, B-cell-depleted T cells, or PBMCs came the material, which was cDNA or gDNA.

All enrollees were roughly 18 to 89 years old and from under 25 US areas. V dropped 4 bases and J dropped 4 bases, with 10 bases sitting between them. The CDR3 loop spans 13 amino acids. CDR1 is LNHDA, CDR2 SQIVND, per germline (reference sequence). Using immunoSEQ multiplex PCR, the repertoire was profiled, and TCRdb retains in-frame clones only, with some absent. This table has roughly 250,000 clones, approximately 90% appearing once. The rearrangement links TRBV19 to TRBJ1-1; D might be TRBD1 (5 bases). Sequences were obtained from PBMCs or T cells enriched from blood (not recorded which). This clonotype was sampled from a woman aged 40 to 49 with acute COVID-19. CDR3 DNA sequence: TGTGCCAGTAGTACGCAGGGTTTCACTGAAGCTTTCTTT. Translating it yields CASSTQGFTEAFF.